This TCR beta chain derives from a study of cytomegalovirus exposure and HLA in healthy donors. Trimming removed 3 bases from V and 3 bases from J; junction bases left unmatched: 4. The CDR3 loop spans 15 amino acids. CDR1 is SGHRS and CDR2 is YFSETQ in the germline V gene. This clone was observed a handful of times. Primers: 60 Vbeta forward and 13 Jbeta reverse. The assay was immunoSEQ multiplex PCR, and TCRdb's table has in-frame clones only and misses some. The data contain some 150,000 clones, less than 65% of them singletons. This clonotype originated in a woman aged 25 to 39 in good health and CMV-seropositive. The specimen sequenced was PBMCs. The V call is TRBV5-1, the J call TRBJ1-3; 9 nucleotides agree with TRBD1. This CDR3 reads CASSSQGAFGNTIYF. The CDR3 DNA reads as TGCGCCAGCAGCTCACAGGGGGCATTTGGAAACACCATATATTTT.